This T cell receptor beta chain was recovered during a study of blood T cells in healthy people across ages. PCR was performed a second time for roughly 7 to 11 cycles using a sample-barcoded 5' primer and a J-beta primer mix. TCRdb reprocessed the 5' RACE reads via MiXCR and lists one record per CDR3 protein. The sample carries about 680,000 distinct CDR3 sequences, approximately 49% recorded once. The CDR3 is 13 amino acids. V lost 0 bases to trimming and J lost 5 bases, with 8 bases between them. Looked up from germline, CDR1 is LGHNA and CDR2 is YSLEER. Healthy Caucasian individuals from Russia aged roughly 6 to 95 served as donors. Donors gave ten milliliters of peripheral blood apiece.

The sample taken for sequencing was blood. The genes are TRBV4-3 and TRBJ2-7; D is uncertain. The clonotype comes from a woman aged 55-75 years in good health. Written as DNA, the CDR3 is TGCGCCAGCAGCCAAGAGATCAGGCACGAGCAGTACTTC. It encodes CASSQEIRHEQYF.